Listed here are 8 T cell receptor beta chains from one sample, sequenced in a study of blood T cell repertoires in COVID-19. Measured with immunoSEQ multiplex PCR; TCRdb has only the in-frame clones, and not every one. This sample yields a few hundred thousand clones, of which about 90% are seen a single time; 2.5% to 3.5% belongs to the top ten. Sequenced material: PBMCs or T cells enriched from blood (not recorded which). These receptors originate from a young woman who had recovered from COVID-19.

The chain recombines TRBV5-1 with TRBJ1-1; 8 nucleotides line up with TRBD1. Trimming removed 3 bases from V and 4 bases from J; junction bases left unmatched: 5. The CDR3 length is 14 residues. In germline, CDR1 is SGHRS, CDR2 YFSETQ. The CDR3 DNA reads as TGCGCCAGCAGCTCGACAGGGGTTGGCACTGAAGCTTTCTTT. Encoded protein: CASSSTGVGTEAFF.

In DNA, the CDR3 is TGCGCCAGCAGCTTGGAGTCGAGATACGAGCAGTACTTC. Its translation is CASSLESRYEQYF. V gene TRBV5-1 combines with J gene TRBJ2-7; D ambiguous. The CDR3 extends over 13 amino acids. V was pared by 0 bases and J by 4 bases, with 8 bases between. Per germline, CDR1 SGHRS and CDR2 YFSETQ.

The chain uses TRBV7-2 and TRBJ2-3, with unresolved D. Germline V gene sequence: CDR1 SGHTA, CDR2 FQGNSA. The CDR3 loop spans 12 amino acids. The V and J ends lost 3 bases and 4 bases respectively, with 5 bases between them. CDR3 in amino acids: CASSFYSDTQYF. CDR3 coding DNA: TGTGCCAGCAGCTTTTACTCAGATACGCAGTATTTT.

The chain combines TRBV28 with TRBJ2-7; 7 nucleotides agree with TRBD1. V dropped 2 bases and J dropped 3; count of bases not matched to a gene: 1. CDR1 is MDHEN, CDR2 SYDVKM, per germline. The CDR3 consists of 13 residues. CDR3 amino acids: CASSLRDSYEQYF. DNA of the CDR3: TGTGCCAGCAGTTTACGGGACAGCTACGAGCAGTACTTC.

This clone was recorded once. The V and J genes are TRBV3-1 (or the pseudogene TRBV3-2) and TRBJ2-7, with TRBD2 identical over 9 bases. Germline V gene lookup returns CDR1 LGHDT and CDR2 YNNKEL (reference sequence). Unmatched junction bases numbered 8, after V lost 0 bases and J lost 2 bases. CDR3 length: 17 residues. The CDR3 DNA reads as TGTGCCAGCAGCCAAGAAGCTGGGCTAGCGGGGACCTACGAGCAGTACTTC. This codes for CASSQEAGLAGTYEQYF.

The CDR3 protein is CASSMWAQGDTQYF. The CDR3 bases are TGTGCCAGTAGTATGTGGGCCCAAGGAGATACGCAGTATTTT. The rearrangement links TRBV19 to TRBJ2-3; D is unresolved. The germline V gene encodes CDR1 LNHDA and CDR2 SQIVND (reference sequence). The CDR3 runs to 14 residues. Trimming stripped 3 bases from V and 5 bases from J, with 12 bases between. The whole variable domain, filled in from reference TRBV19 and TRBJ2-3, reads DGGITQSPKYLFRKEGQNVTLSCEQNLNHDAMYWYRQDPGQGLRLIYYSQIVNDFQKGDIAEGYSVSREKKESFPLTVTSAQKNPTAFYLCASSMWAQGDTQYFGPGTRLTVL.

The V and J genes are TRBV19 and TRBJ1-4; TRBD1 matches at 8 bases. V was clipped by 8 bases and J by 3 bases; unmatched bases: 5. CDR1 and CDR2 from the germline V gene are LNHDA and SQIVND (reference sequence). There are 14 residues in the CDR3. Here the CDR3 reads CASHDRGANEKLFF. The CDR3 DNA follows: TGTGCCAGTCATGACAGGGGTGCTAATGAAAAACTGTTTTTT.

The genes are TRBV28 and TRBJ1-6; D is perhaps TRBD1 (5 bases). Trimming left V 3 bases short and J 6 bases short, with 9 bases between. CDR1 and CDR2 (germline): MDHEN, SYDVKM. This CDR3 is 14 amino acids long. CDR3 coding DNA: TGTGCCAGCAGTTTCGACAGATTTAATTCACCCCTCCACTTT. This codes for CASSFDRFNSPLHF. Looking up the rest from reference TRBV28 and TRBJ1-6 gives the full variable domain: DVKVTQSSRYLVKRTGEKVFLECVQDMDHENMFWYRQDPGLGLRLIYFSYDVKMKEKGDIPEGYSVSREKKERFSLILESASTNQTSMYLCASSFDRFNSPLHFGNGTRLTVT.